What follows is one T cell receptor beta chain and its context. Its antigen is not identified. The junction departs from germline at one end; a sequencing error may be responsible. The sample comes from a study of tumor-infiltrating lymphocytes in primary liver carcinoma. The study's findings and limits: Tumor specimens were characterized by a significantly higher top-250-clone fraction than blood (p = 0.039). Relative to tumor region pairs, the tumor-adjacent and tumor-blood pairs showed overlap that was lower.

The researchers obtained blood RNA from unsorted whole blood and also extracted germline DNA. Donors were untreated and chronically infected with HBV. CDR1 and CDR2 (germline): LGHNA, YNFKEQ. The CDR3 length is 16 residues. cDNA specific to TCR beta was made from 450 to 650 ng of total RNA, with a constant-region primer employed for priming. ARM-PCR, slightly modified, supplied the TCR beta libraries through three nested multiplex PCR rounds. Primers for the first two PCR rounds were TRBV1-TRBV30 forward primers and a C-beta reverse primer (roughly 10 cycles per round). TCRdb called the multiplex PCR reads again in MiXCR, with one record for every CDR3 protein. The profile shows 330,000 or so distinct CDR3 sequences, 65% of them singletons.

Sequencing was performed on peripheral blood. This chain joins TRBV4-2 and TRBJ2-5; TRBD2 agrees at 12 bases. The source of this sequence is a middle-aged man with primary liver carcinoma and hepatitis B virus infection. CDR3 sequence: CTSSQETSGSIETQYF. DNA of the CDR3: TGTACCAGCAGCCAAGAGACTAGCGGGAGTATCGAGACCCAGTACTTC.